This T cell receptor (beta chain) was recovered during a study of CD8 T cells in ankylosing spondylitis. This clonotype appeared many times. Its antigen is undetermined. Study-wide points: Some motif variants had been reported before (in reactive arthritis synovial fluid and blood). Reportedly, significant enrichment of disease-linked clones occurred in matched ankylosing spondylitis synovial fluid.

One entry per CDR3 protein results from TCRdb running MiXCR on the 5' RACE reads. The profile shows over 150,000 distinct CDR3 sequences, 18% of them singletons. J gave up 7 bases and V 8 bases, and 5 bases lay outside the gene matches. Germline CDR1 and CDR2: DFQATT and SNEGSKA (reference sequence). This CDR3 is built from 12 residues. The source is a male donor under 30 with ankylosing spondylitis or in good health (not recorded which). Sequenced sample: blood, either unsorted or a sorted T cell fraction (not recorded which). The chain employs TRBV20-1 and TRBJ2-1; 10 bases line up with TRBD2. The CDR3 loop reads CSSAGGPNEQFF. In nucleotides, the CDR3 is TGCAGTTCAGCGGGAGGGCCAAATGAGCAGTTCTTC.